The clone carrying this T cell receptor (beta chain) was observed once. Its matching antigen is unknown. This CDR3 fails to terminate in the conserved phenylalanine or tryptophan, so it likely reflects a read error. TCRbeta library construction was performed incorporating unique molecular identifiers. Each CDR3 protein gets one entry after TCRdb re-called the PCR reads with MiXCR. The sample holds about 160,000 distinct CDR3 sequences, over 8.5% seen once. This entry belongs to a study of T-cell reconstitution after alpha-beta-depleted transplantation in children. Study results and caveats: From surviving recipient T cells and thymic progenitors came the high day-60 TCRbeta diversity observed in some patients. Reports say that about two months after transplant, the alpha-beta T cells came out of several hundred graft clones that had expanded. Hyperexpanded clones declined; after one year, newly produced T cells mostly supplied diversity.

Per the germline V gene, CDR1 is SGDLS and CDR2 is YYNGEE. V shed 1 base and J shed 1 base, with 10 bases lying between them. This CDR3 spans 15 amino acids. This sequence was found in a boy younger than 10 with acute myeloid leukemia, due to receive a stem cell transplant. The rearrangement uses TRBV9 and TRBJ2-3; D may be TRBD2 (6 bases). Specimen: PBMCs, collected before TCRalphabeta/CD19-depleted stem cell transplant. CDR3 loop: CASSVQGGGTDTQYI. CDR3 sequence (DNA): TGTGCCAGCAGCGTACAGGGCGGGGGCACAGATACGCAGTATATT.